This T cell receptor beta chain was sequenced in a study of response to subunit inactivated influenza vaccine. Study-wide results and caveats: A suggestion made by the authors is that each seasonal influenza vaccination recruits few new T cells.

This clonotype was found a few times. Its matching antigen is unknown. TCRdb independently ran MiXCR on the RT-PCR reads; one entry per CDR3 protein. The sample lists about 190,000 distinct CDR3 sequences, under 15% seen once, with roughly 26% in the top ten. The length of the CDR3 is 16 residues. Unmatched junction bases numbered 7, after V lost 3 bases and J lost 5 bases. CDR1 and CDR2 from the germline V gene are SGHVS and FNYEAQ. This sample comprised CD8+ T cells sorted from PBMCs, obtained about 5 days after vaccination. J is TRBJ2-5 and V is TRBV7-6; 12 positions agree with TRBD2. The receptor was derived from a man between 45 and 60 years old who received an inactivated influenza vaccine. CDR3 in amino acids: CASSLLAGGNSETQYF. CDR3 nucleotide sequence: TGTGCCAGCAGCTTGCTAGCGGGGGGGAATTCGGAGACCCAGTACTTC.